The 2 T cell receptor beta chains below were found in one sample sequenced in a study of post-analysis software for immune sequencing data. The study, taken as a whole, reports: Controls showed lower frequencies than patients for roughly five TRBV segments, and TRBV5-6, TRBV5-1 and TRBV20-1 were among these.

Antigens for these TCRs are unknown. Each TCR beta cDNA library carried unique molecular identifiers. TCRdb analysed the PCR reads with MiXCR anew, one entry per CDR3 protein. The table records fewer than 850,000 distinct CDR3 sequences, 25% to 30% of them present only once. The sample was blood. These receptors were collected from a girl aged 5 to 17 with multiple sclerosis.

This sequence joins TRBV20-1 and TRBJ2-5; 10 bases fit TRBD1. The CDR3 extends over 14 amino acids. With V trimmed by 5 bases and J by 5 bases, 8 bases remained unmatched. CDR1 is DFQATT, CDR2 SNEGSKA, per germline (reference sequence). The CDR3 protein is CSAPGTGAWETQYF. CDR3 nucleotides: TGCAGTGCTCCCGGGACAGGGGCTTGGGAGACCCAGTACTTC.

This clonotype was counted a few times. CDR3 protein: CAISVAGMSETQYF. The CDR3 DNA reads as TGTGCCATCAGTGTGGCAGGGATGTCGGAGACCCAGTACTTC. This sequence joins TRBV10-3 and TRBJ2-5, with D possibly being TRBD1 (5 bases). Trimming pared 4 bases from V and 5 bases from J, leaving 14 bases between. The CDR3 is 14 amino acids. The germline V gene has CDR1 ENHRY and CDR2 SYGVKD.